Listed below are T cell receptor beta chains from one sample, sequenced in a study of blood T cell repertoires in COVID-19. The protocol was immunoSEQ multiplex PCR, while the TCRdb copy is restricted to in-frame clones and leaves out a portion. The sample yields under 500,000 clones, nearly 90% seen once. The material sequenced was PBMCs or T cells enriched from blood (not recorded which). These receptors came from a young woman with acute COVID-19. The CDR3 runs from the conserved cysteine through the conserved F or W. The D gene is left open where the match is weak. Clone size is given for some rows only: seen once, a few or many times, or a class if the clone is expanded.

>-|TRBV6-1|TRBD2|TRBJ2-2
TGTGCCAGCAGTGGGAGGCTAGCGGGAGACACCGGGGAGCTGTTTTTT
CASSGRLAGDTGELFF
>-|TRBV7-8|-|TRBJ1-5
TGTGCCAGCAGCTTGAGGCCCCCAGGGTTAAATCAGCCCCAGCATTTT
CASSLRPPGLNQPQHF
>-|TRBV5-5|TRBD2|TRBJ2-5
TGTGCCAGCAGCTTGGTAGCGGGGTTGGGGGAGACCCAGTACTTC
CASSLVAGLGETQYF
>-|TRBV10-1|TRBD1|TRBJ2-1
TGCGCCAGCAGTGACGGGGACAGCTCCTACAATGAGCAGTTCTTC
CASSDGDSSYNEQFF
>-|TRBV7-3|-|TRBJ1-2
TGTGCCAGCAGCTCCAAGCGAACAGGCCCTTCCTATGGCTACACCTTC
CASSSKRTGPSYGYTF
>few|TRBV6-6|TRBD1|TRBJ1-5
TGTGCCAGCAGTCCCCTTCCGGGACAGGCAAGCAATCAGCCCCAGCATTTT
CASSPLPGQASNQPQHF
>few|TRBV7-9|-|TRBJ1-3
TGTGCCAGCAGCGGGGCAGGGGTGAACACCATATATTTT
CASSGAGVNTIYF
>-|TRBV5-5|-|TRBJ2-7
TGTGCCAGCAGCTTGGCGTCCCGTGCGGGCGGGTACGTCCACGAGCAGTACTTC
CASSLASRAGGYVHEQYF
>-|TRBV4-3|-|TRBJ1-5
TGCGCCAGCAGCCGAGAGCGGGTTGAGGTTGGCAATCAGCCCCAGCATTTT
CASSRERVEVGNQPQHF
>-|TRBV2|TRBD1|TRBJ1-6
TGTGCCAGTCGGACAGGGGTGGATAATTCACCCCTCCACTTT
CASRTGVDNSPLHF
>once|TRBV4-1|-|TRBJ1-3
TGCGCCAGCAGCCCCCCCAGTACCCTAAACACCATATATTTT
CASSPPSTLNTIYF
>-|TRBV2|-|TRBJ1-6
TGTGCCAGCAGTTTGACAGGAGAGTCACCCCTCCACTTT
CASSLTGESPLHF
>-|TRBV9|TRBD2|TRBJ2-1
TGTGCCAGCAGCGTTTGGGAGGGCCTCTACAATGAGCAGTTCTTC
CASSVWEGLYNEQFF
>-|TRBV19|-|TRBJ2-3
TGTGCCAGTAGTATCGTAGCCGCAGATACGCAGTATTTT
CASSIVAADTQYF
>-|TRBV20-1|-|TRBJ2-1
TGCAGTGCTAGTGACGAGGGAGCAGGTCGTGAGCAGTTCTTC
CSASDEGAGREQFF
>-|TRBV5-5|-|TRBJ2-2
TGTGCCAGCAGCTTGGAGTTTCTGTACAGGGCCAGCAGTACCGGGGAGCTGTTTTTT
CASSLEFLYRASSTGELFF
>-|TRBV4-3|-|TRBJ2-1
TGCGCCAGCAGCCCCCACGCGACTTCCTACAATGAGCAGTTCTTC
CASSPHATSYNEQFF
>-|TRBV5-1|TRBD1|TRBJ1-1
TGCGCCAGCAGCCTCGGGGACAGGGGCTCCCAGACTGAAGCTTTCTTT
CASSLGDRGSQTEAFF
>-|TRBV9|-|TRBJ1-3
TGTGCCAGCAGCGTAGGGGCGGGGCTCTCTGGAAACACCATATATTTT
CASSVGAGLSGNTIYF
>-|TRBV7-9|TRBD1|TRBJ2-5
TGTGCCAGCAGTTCTACAGGGGGCGGGGAGACCCAGTACTTC
CASSSTGGGETQYF
>-|TRBV3-1/TRBV3-2|-|TRBJ2-1
TGTGCCAGCAGCTTTTCCGGGGGTGAGCAGTTCTTC
CASSFSGGEQFF
>few|TRBV7-9|-|TRBJ2-1
TGTGCCAGCAGCTACCAAGCGGGCCCATGGAATGAGCAGTTCTTC
CASSYQAGPWNEQFF
>-|TRBV6-2/TRBV6-3|-|TRBJ1-4
TGTGCCAGCAGCTCCCCACCGAAGGACACGGAGGAAAAACTGTTTTTT
CASSSPPKDTEEKLFF
>-|TRBV2|TRBD1|TRBJ1-1
TGTGCCAGCCGACAGGGGGTGGTATATAGAGATCGGGACACTGAAGCTTTCTTT
CASRQGVVYRDRDTEAFF
>-|TRBV28|TRBD1|TRBJ2-2
TGTGCCAGCAGTTTCCGAGACAGGGGAGGTTCCGGGGAGCTGTTTTTT
CASSFRDRGGSGELFF
>few|TRBV4-1|TRBD1|TRBJ1-2
TGCGCCAGCAGCCAAGATCCCACAGGGGGCTATGCTAACTACACCTTC
CASSQDPTGGYANYTF
>-|TRBV2|-|TRBJ1-4
TGTGCCAGCAGTGTTAATTCGAGGCATAATGAAAAACTGTTTTTT
CASSVNSRHNEKLFF
>-|TRBV11-3|-|TRBJ1-1
TGTGCCAGCAGCGTGCGGCGTAGGAACACTGAAGCTTTCTTT
CASSVRRRNTEAFF
>-|TRBV3-1/TRBV3-2|TRBD2|TRBJ2-3
TGTGCCAGCAGCCAAGTGTTCTCTAGCGGGGGCCGCACAGATACGCAGTATTTT
CASSQVFSSGGRTDTQYF
>-|TRBV20-1|-|TRBJ1-2
TGCAGTGCTAGTGGGGAGCTAATGCCCTATGGCTACACCTTC
CSASGELMPYGYTF
>-|TRBV2|-|TRBJ1-1
TGTGCCAGCTTTGGAGGGTTTGAAAATGAAGCTTTCTTT
CASFGGFENEAFF
>-|TRBV28|-|TRBJ1-2
TGTGCCAGCAGTGAACTTGACAGGCCTCTCTATGGCTACACCTTC
CASSELDRPLYGYTF
>-|TRBV27|TRBD1|TRBJ2-7
TGTGCCAGCAGGAAGGACAGGGCCTACGAGCAGTACTTC
CASRKDRAYEQYF
>-|TRBV29-1|TRBD1|TRBJ1-1
TGCAGCGTTCAAACAGGGGTGGGAGCTGAAGCTTTCTTT
CSVQTGVGAEAFF
>-|TRBV19|TRBD1|TRBJ1-6
TGTGCCAGTAGTTTGAGGACAGGGACTGATTCACCCCTCCACTTT
CASSLRTGTDSPLHF
>-|TRBV27|-|TRBJ2-7
TGTGCCAGCAGTTTGGGGGGTCGGAACGAGCAGTACTTC
CASSLGGRNEQYF
>-|TRBV10-2|TRBD1|TRBJ1-5
TGCGCCAGCAGAGAAAACAGGGGGCTCAGTCAGCCCCAGCATTTT
CASRENRGLSQPQHF
>once|TRBV4-1|-|TRBJ2-3
TGCGCCAGCAGGCGGGACTCCTCCACAGATACGCAGTATTTT
CASRRDSSTDTQYF
>-|TRBV28|TRBD2|TRBJ2-1
TGTGCCAGCGCCGCATCGGGCGGCAGTTTAACTAGCGGGAGATATGAGCAGTTCTTC
CASAASGGSLTSGRYEQFF
>-|TRBV27|TRBD2|TRBJ2-2
TGTGCCAGCAGTTTAAATGTGGGGGGAGGGATCGGGGAGCTGTTTTTT
CASSLNVGGGIGELFF
>once|TRBV7-9|-|TRBJ1-3
TGTGCCAGCAGCTTGGAGCTACAAACTGGAAACACCATATATTTT
CASSLELQTGNTIYF
>-|TRBV12-3/TRBV12-4|TRBD1|TRBJ1-2
TGTGCCAGCAGTTCGGACAGGGGATATGGCTACACCTTC
CASSSDRGYGYTF
>-|TRBV5-4|TRBD2|TRBJ2-7
TGTGCCAGCAGCTTGGCGCTAGCGGGAGTTAAAGAGCAGTACTTC
CASSLALAGVKEQYF
>-|TRBV7-9|TRBD2|TRBJ2-3
TGTGCCAGCACCTGGGGAGCGGGGGCCGCAGATACGCAGTATTTT
CASTWGAGAADTQYF
>-|TRBV15|-|TRBJ1-5
TGTGCCACCAGCAGAGGCGATTGGCCCCAGCATTTT
CATSRGDWPQHF
>-|TRBV5-4|TRBD1|TRBJ2-7
TGTGCCAGCAGCGCCGGGACAGGGGTATACGAGCAGTACTTC
CASSAGTGVYEQYF